These T cell receptor beta chains were read from a single sample in a study of CD4+ T cells in melanoma. The data were produced by immunoSEQ multiplex PCR, yet TCRdb's version contains in-frame clones alone and is incomplete. This table has 40,000 to 50,000 clones, roughly nine tenths appearing once. Specimen: peripheral blood. The receptors were gathered from a human donor with melanoma. Each CDR3 is given with its conserved first and last residue. A D gene is named only where the DNA matches it firmly. Size tells how often a clone was seen (once, few, many) or the class of an expanded clone, and some rows leave it out.

>-|TRBV27|TRBJ2-7|-
TGTGCCAGCAGCGTCGTTGGTGGGGACTACGAGCAGTACTTC
CASSVVGGDYEQYF
>-|TRBV5-6|TRBJ2-2|-
TGTGCCAGCAGCTTGAGAAACACCGGGGAGCTGTTTTTT
CASSLRNTGELFF
>-|TRBV18|TRBJ1-1|-
TGTGCCAGCTCACCGACAGGGAACACTGAAGCTTTCTTT
CASSPTGNTEAFF
>-|TRBV5-1|TRBJ1-1|-
TGCGCCAGCAGCTTCGGCGACACCACTGAAGCTTTCTTT
CASSFGDTTEAFF
>-|TRBV5-5|TRBJ2-5|TRBD1
TGTGCCAGCAGCTCGAGGACAGGAAAACAAGAGACCCAGTACTTC
CASSSRTGKQETQYF
>few|TRBV27|TRBJ1-1|-
TGTGCCAGCAGTTTCCAGGGAGGTGGCACTGAAGCTTTCTTT
CASSFQGGGTEAFF
>-|TRBV6-5|TRBJ1-4|-
TGTGCCAGCAGTTACGCCAGGGCTGAAAAACTGTTTTTT
CASSYARAEKLFF
>-|TRBV27|TRBJ1-2|TRBD1
TGTGCCAGCAGTCCCTGGGACAGGGGGCAGTCTAACTATGGCTACACCTTC
CASSPWDRGQSNYGYTF
>-|TRBV27|TRBJ2-1|-
TGTGCCACCCGGCCCCGGCGCTCCTACAATGAGCAGTTCTTC
CATRPRRSYNEQFF
>-|TRBV2|TRBJ2-3|-
TGTGCCAGCAGTGAGAGTGGTGATACGCAGTATTTT
CASSESGDTQYF